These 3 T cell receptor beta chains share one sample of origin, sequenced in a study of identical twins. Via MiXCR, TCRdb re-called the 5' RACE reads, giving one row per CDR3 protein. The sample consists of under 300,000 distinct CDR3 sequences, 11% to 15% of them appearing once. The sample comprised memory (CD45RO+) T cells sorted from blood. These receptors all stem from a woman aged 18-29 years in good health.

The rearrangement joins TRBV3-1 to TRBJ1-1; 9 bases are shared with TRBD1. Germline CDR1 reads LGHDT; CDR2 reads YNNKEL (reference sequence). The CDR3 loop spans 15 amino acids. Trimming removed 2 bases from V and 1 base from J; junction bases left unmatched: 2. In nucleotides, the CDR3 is TGTGCCAGCAGCCAATGGGACAGGGAGAACACTGAAGCTTTCTTT. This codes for CASSQWDRENTEAFF.

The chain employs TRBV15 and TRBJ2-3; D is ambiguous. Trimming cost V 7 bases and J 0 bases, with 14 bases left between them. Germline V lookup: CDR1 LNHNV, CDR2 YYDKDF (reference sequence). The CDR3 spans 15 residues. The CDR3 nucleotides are TGTGCCACCAAAACGTACCAGCCTAGCACAGATACGCAGTATTTT. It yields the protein CATKTYQPSTDTQYF. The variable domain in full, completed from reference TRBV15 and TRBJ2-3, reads DAMVIQNPRYQVTQFGKPVTLSCSQTLNHNVMYWYQQKSSQAPKLLFHYYDKDFNNEADTPDNFQSRRPNTSFCFLDIRSPGLGDTAMYLCATKTYQPSTDTQYFGPGTRLTVL.

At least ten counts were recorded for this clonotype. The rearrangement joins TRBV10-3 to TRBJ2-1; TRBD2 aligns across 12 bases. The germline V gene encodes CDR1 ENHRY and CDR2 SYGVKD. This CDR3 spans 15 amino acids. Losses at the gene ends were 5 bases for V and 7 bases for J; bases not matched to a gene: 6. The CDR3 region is CAISRLAGALNEQFF. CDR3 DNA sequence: TGTGCCATCAGTAGACTAGCGGGAGCGTTGAATGAGCAGTTCTTC.